The 25 T cell receptor beta chains given below trace back to one sample, sequenced in a study of vaccination and CD4 T cells after COVID-19. Their recognized antigens are unknown. Indicated treatment: roughly 11-day PBMC culture with coronavirus spike peptide pools or control peptides (ViraFEST assay). Cultured CD4+ T cells had their DNA profiled by the Oncomine TCR Beta short-read assay. TCRdb analysed the PCR reads with MiXCR anew, one entry per CDR3 protein. The sample shows 25,000 or so distinct CDR3 sequences, 58% of them seen only once. Sequencing input: CD4+ T cells from blood, cultured in vitro. Every receptor here comes from a human donor who had recovered from COVID-19.

The CDR3 DNA sequence: TGTGCCAGCATTGGGACAGGAGGCCAAGAGACCCAGTACTTC. Protein product: CASIGTGGQETQYF. The V and J genes are TRBV2 and TRBJ2-5, with TRBD1 identical over 8 bases. This CDR3 spans 14 amino acids. Germline trimming cut 7 bases from V and 1 base from J; bases unmatched to any gene: 5. Looked up from germline, CDR1 is SNHLY and CDR2 is FYNNEI.

This clonotype was recorded a few times. The rearrangement links TRBV7-3 to TRBJ2-2; 9 positions match TRBD1. This CDR3 is 13 amino acids long. CDR1 is SGHTA and CDR2 is FQGTGA in the germline V gene. J gave up 5 bases and V 11 bases, and 6 bases lay outside the gene matches. The CDR3 sequence: CAGGTGSTGELFF. The DNA for the CDR3 is TGTGCCGGGGGGACAGGGTCGACCGGGGAGCTGTTTTTT.

V and J are TRBV20-1 and TRBJ1-2; D perhaps matches TRBD1 (6 bases). Between the trimmed V and J ends, which lost 3 bases and 3 bases, there was a span of 14 bases. This CDR3 contains 14 residues. Germline values: CDR1 DFQATT, CDR2 SNEGSKA (reference sequence). CDR3: CSASGYREDYGYTF. CDR3 DNA: TGCAGTGCTAGTGGTTACAGGGAGGACTATGGCTACACCTTC.

The chain couples TRBV19 to TRBJ1-1; no clear D gene. This CDR3 region has 13 residues. Germline loops: CDR1 LNHDA, CDR2 SQIVND (reference sequence). V shed 7 bases and J shed 5 bases, with 14 bases lying between them. The CDR3 nucleotides are TGTGCCAGTAAGCGCGGAGGGAGTACTGAAGCTTTCTTT. Residues: CASKRGGSTEAFF.

The chain uses TRBV9 and TRBJ2-5; the match to TRBD2 covers 10 bases. The junction had 6 bases not matched to a gene; V was cut back by 3 bases and J by 4 bases. The CDR3 runs 15 residues. CDR1 SGDLS and CDR2 YYNGEE come from the germline V gene. CDR3 in amino acids: CASSALAGGRETQYF. In DNA form, the CDR3 reads TGTGCCAGCAGCGCATTAGCGGGGGGCAGAGAGACCCAGTACTTC.

The rearrangement links TRBV20-1 to TRBJ2-7, with TRBD2 matching over 7 bases. V shed 3 bases and J 3 bases; nucleotides not matched to a gene: 11. Looked up from germline, CDR1 is DFQATT and CDR2 is SNEGSKA (reference sequence). The CDR3 spans 15 residues. The CDR3 sequence: CSASPPNSGHYEQYF. DNA for the CDR3: TGCAGTGCTAGCCCCCCTAATAGCGGGCACTACGAGCAGTACTTC.

A remark on this clonotype: The junction shows a germline mismatch at one end, possibly a read error. This sequence joins TRBV7-7 and TRBJ2-5, with a weak D call TRBD1 (6 bases). This CDR3 has 15 residues. Germline loops: CDR1 SSHAT, CDR2 FNYEAQ (reference sequence). The CDR3 region has the DNA TGTGCTAGCAGCTTAATCGGCAGGGGCCAAGAGACCCAGTACTTC. Protein sequence: CASSLIGRGQETQYF. Full variable domain (rest looked up from reference TRBV7-7 and TRBJ2-5): GAGVSQSPRYKVTKRGQDVTLRCDPISSHATLYWYQQALGQGPEFLTYFNYEAQPDKSGLPSDRFSAERPEGSISTLTIQRTEQRDSAMYRCASSLIGRGQETQYFGPGTRLLVL.

The V and J genes are TRBV7-2 and TRBJ2-5, with a tentative D call TRBD1 (7 bases). This CDR3 contains 17 residues. V lost 4 bases and J lost 7, with 25 bases in between. Germline V CDR1 and CDR2: SGHTA, FQGNSA. The CDR3 reads CASSSQSGQAGRGTQYF. The CDR3 DNA reads TGTGCCAGCAGCTCACAATCTGGACAGGCGGGGCGGGGGACCCAGTACTTC.

V and J are TRBV20-1 and TRBJ2-7; 8 nucleotides align to TRBD1. The CDR3 is made up of 11 amino acids. Germline CDR1 DFQATT, CDR2 SNEGSKA (reference sequence). J gave up 5 bases and V 6 bases, and 3 bases lay outside the gene matches. CDR3 nucleotides: TGCAGTGCCTTGACAGGGGACGAGCAGTACTTC. As protein: CSALTGDEQYF.

This clonotype was counted between two and nine times. This chain links TRBV6-1 with TRBJ1-2; maybe TRBD1 (6 bases). This CDR3 spans 15 amino acids. Germline V gene sequence: CDR1 MNHNS, CDR2 SASEGT. V was trimmed by 6 bases and J by 8 bases, leaving 22 bases between them. The CDR3 protein is CASRVRGQMLRGYTF. In DNA, the CDR3 is TGTGCCAGCAGGGTTCGGGGACAAATGCTTAGGGGCTACACCTTC.

This clonotype was recorded a few times. The chain couples TRBV6-2 or TRBV6-3 to TRBJ1-1; 10 nucleotides line up with TRBD1. The CDR3 sequence is 13 residues long. Germline-derived CDR1 and CDR2 are MNHEY and SVGEGT. V lost 7 bases and J lost 6; bases outside the gene matches: 5. In DNA form, the CDR3 reads TGTGCCAGCACACCGGGACAGGGGTCTGAAGCTTTCTTT. The encoded protein is CASTPGQGSEAFF.

The rearrangement uses TRBV20-1 and TRBJ2-3; 12 bases agree with TRBD2. Germline V gene data show CDR1 as DFQATT and CDR2 as SNEGSKA (reference sequence). The V and J ends lost 2 bases and 0 bases, in that order; junction bases with no gene match: 9. The CDR3 totals 18 residues. The CDR3 reads CSARPSGGAPSSTDTQYF. In nucleotides, the CDR3 is TGCAGTGCTAGACCTAGCGGGGGGGCTCCCTCTAGCACAGATACGCAGTATTTT.

The chain combines TRBV7-9 with TRBJ1-1; D remains unclear. The CDR3 extends over 13 amino acids. V was cut by 1 base and J by 0 bases, with 3 bases left in between. Germline CDR1 is SEHNR and CDR2 is FQNEAQ (reference sequence). CDR3 region: CASSLDLNTEAFF. The CDR3 DNA is TGTGCCAGCAGCTTAGATCTGAACACTGAAGCTTTCTTT. The whole variable domain, remainder taken from reference TRBV7-9 and TRBJ1-1, is DTGVSQNPRHKITKRGQNVTFRCDPISEHNRLYWYRQTLGQGPEFLTYFQNEAQLEKSRLLSDRFSAERPKGSFSTLEIQRTEQGDSAMYLCASSLDLNTEAFFGQGTRLTVV.

This chain uses TRBV19 with TRBJ1-4; D is uncertain. Trimming shortened V by 5 bases and J by 13 bases, and 11 bases separated the two germline ends. Germline values: CDR1 LNHDA, CDR2 SQIVND (reference sequence). The CDR3 length is 11 residues. The CDR3 here is CASSPAIGLFF. The DNA of the CDR3 is TGTGCCAGTAGTCCGGCAATAGGACTGTTTTTT.

The chain couples TRBV19 to TRBJ1-1, with no clear D. V dropped 5 bases and J dropped 1 base, with 11 bases sitting between them. The CDR3 spans 14 residues. The germline gives CDR1 LNHDA, CDR2 SQIVND (reference sequence). CDR3 bases: TGTGCCAGTAGTGAACACAGAGGGAACACTGAAGCTTTCTTT. As protein: CASSEHRGNTEAFF. Full variable domain (rest looked up from reference TRBV19 and TRBJ1-1): DGGITQSPKYLFRKEGQNVTLSCEQNLNHDAMYWYRQDPGQGLRLIYYSQIVNDFQKGDIAEGYSVSREKKESFPLTVTSAQKNPTAFYLCASSEHRGNTEAFFGQGTRLTVV.

A few counts support this clonotype. The V gene is TRBV15, the J gene TRBJ1-2; D call uncertain. CDR3 length: 16 amino acids. Trimming pared 0 bases from V and 1 base from J, leaving 12 bases between. The germline V gene has CDR1 LNHNV and CDR2 YYDKDF (reference sequence). The CDR3, as DNA: TGTGCCACCAGCAGAGAAAGCCGGGGTAATAACTATGGCTACACCTTC. Its translation: CATSRESRGNNYGYTF.

This clonotype was recorded a few times. The chain employs TRBV20-1 and TRBJ2-3; 9 nucleotides agree with TRBD2. Germline V gene data show CDR1 as DFQATT and CDR2 as SNEGSKA (reference sequence). V shed 3 bases and J 0 bases; nucleotides not matched to a gene: 4. The CDR3 extends over 15 amino acids. The CDR3 spells CSARREGSSTDTQYF. CDR3 bases: TGCAGTGCTAGGCGGGAGGGGTCTAGCACAGATACGCAGTATTTT.

This clonotype has a handful of counts. Written as DNA, the CDR3 is TGTGCCAGCAGCCAAAACGGACTTCTCACAGATACGCAGTATTTT. Protein sequence: CASSQNGLLTDTQYF. The chain recombines TRBV7-2 with TRBJ2-3; TRBD2 might be the D (5 bases). From germline, CDR1 is SGHTA and CDR2 FQGNSA. The CDR3 contains 15 residues. The germline V and J ends were trimmed by 5 bases and 2 bases, with 14 bases remaining between them. The full variable domain, its missing parts supplied by reference TRBV7-2 and TRBJ2-3, is GAGVSQSPSNKVTEKGKDVELRCDPISGHTALYWYRQSLGQGLEFLIYFQGNSAPDKSGLPSDRFSAERTGGSVSTLTIQRTQQEDSAVYLCASSQNGLLTDTQYFGPGTRLTVL.

Note on this clonotype: The DNA is left out, because the CDR3 cannot be placed on it with certainty; the CDR3 is given as TCRdb lists it. The chain links TRBV11-3 to TRBJ1-1; TRBD1 reflects the table's D call only, with no check against the DNA. CDR1 SGHNT and CDR2 YENEEA come from the germline V gene. The CDR3 is 21 residues long, counting both termini. The CDR3: CASSRTTGMNTEAFFGPEAFF.

V usage is TRBV20-1 and J usage is TRBJ1-5; TRBD1 agrees at 9 bases. The germline gives CDR1 DFQATT, CDR2 SNEGSKA (reference sequence). V shed 6 bases, J shed 1 base, and the junction held 7 bases outside the gene matches. The CDR3 consists of 15 residues. CDR3 sequence (DNA): TGCAGTGCGACCAACAGGGGGCTAAGCAATCAGCCCCAGCATTTT. Its protein is CSATNRGLSNQPQHF.

This clonotype was seen only a few times. The rearrangement uses TRBV19 and TRBJ1-2, with D possibly being TRBD1 (6 bases). CDR1 and CDR2 from the germline V gene are LNHDA and SQIVND (reference sequence). Trimming left V 7 bases short and J 4 bases short, with 16 bases between. The CDR3 is 14 amino acids. The CDR3 DNA is TGTGCCAGTACCGCAGGGGAGGCCCCCTATGGCTACACCTTC. The encoded protein is CASTAGEAPYGYTF.

The chain employs TRBV7-8 and TRBJ2-5, with D perhaps matching TRBD2 (6 bases). Trimming shortened V by 1 base and J by 1 base, and 13 bases separated the two germline ends. Germline V CDR1 and CDR2: SGHVS, FQNEAQ. This CDR3 contains 16 residues. This chain's CDR3 is CASSLDSTGVQETQYF. In nucleotides, the CDR3 is TGTGCCAGCAGCTTAGATTCTACGGGGGTCCAAGAGACCCAGTACTTC.

The genes are TRBV20-1 and TRBJ2-5; 7 positions match TRBD1. The V gene end was trimmed by 4 bases and the J gene end by 5 bases; junction bases not matched to a gene: 7. This CDR3 comprises 13 residues. From germline, CDR1 is DFQATT and CDR2 SNEGSKA (reference sequence). The CDR3 DNA is TGCAGTGCTAACAGGGGACCAACGGAGACCCAGTACTTC. Residues: CSANRGPTETQYF.

The V and J genes are TRBV7-2 and TRBJ1-6, with D tentatively TRBD1 (5 bases). Deletions cut 4 bases from V and 9 bases from J, with 13 bases between. This CDR3 region has 14 residues. Looked up from germline, CDR1 is SGHTA and CDR2 is FQGNSA. The CDR3 DNA is TGTGCCAGCAGCTCCCGGGCCCAGGGTTCACCCCTCCACTTT. It translates to CASSSRAQGSPLHF.

This clonotype appeared a single time. The chain couples TRBV12-3 or TRBV12-4 to TRBJ2-5; 7 positions match TRBD1. V lost 4 bases and J lost 6; bases outside the gene matches: 5. The CDR3 is made up of 13 amino acids. CDR3 in DNA: TGTGCCAGCAGTTACCTACAGGGGCAGACCCAGTACTTC. It specifies CASSYLQGQTQYF.